Listed here are 10 T cell receptor beta chains from one sample, sequenced in a study of T-cell reconstitution after alpha-beta-depleted transplantation in children. Unique molecular identifiers were incorporated when the TCRbeta library was constructed. TCRdb ran MiXCR on the PCR reads and lists one entry per CDR3 protein. Here the sample spans fewer than 550,000 distinct CDR3 sequences, over 10% being singletons. The specimen comprised PBMCs, mostly from graft donor cells, sampled 180 days after TCRalphabeta/CD19-depleted stem cell transplant. Receptors originate from a female patient aged 2 to 10 who had a stem cell transplant for aplastic anemia, so the T cells may come from the graft donor.

This clonotype turned up a few times. The chain combines TRBV10-3 with TRBJ1-1; D unclear. Germline V lookup: CDR1 ENHRY, CDR2 SYGVKD. V was pared by 5 bases and J by 0 bases, with 13 bases between. This CDR3 region has 15 residues. In nucleotides, the CDR3 is TGTGCCATCAGTCGAACCCCCCAGGTGAACACTGAAGCTTTCTTT. Its protein product is CAISRTPQVNTEAFF.

The chain recombines TRBV29-1 with TRBJ2-6; D uncertain. Per germline, CDR1 SQVTM and CDR2 ANQGSEA. This CDR3 region has 14 residues. Trimming removed 6 bases at V and 1 base at J, with 10 bases between. The CDR3 region has the DNA TGCAGCGTACAAATGGGGTCTGGGGCCAACGTCCTGACTTTC. Translation: CSVQMGSGANVLTF.

This clonotype turned up a few times. The rearrangement uses TRBV20-1 and TRBJ1-2; the D gene is possibly TRBD1 (5 bases). Germline lookup yields CDR1 DFQATT and CDR2 SNEGSKA (reference sequence). CDR3 length: 19 residues. Trimming shortened V by 0 bases and J by 2 bases, and 25 bases separated the two germline ends. CDR3 nucleotides: TGCAGTGCTAGAGAGCGGGACCTTACCGGGGCCTTTAGGAACTATGGCTACACCTTC. Encoded protein: CSARERDLTGAFRNYGYTF.

This clonotype was seen at least ten times. The V call is TRBV28, the J call TRBJ1-1, with 9 bases aligning to TRBD1. This CDR3 spans 13 amino acids. The V and J ends lost 3 bases and 9 bases, in that order; junction bases with no gene match: 5. CDR1 is MDHEN, CDR2 SYDVKM, per germline. CDR3 sequence reads: CASSLPGTGKAFF. Here the CDR3 DNA reads TGTGCCAGCAGTTTGCCCGGGACAGGGAAAGCTTTCTTT.

This clonotype was seen ten or more times. J is TRBJ2-1 and V is TRBV7-2; possibly TRBD2 for D (6 bases). The V end lost 5 bases, the J end lost 5 bases, and 10 bases lay between the germline ends. Germline V gene sequence: CDR1 SGHTA, CDR2 FQGNSA. The CDR3 has 13 amino acids. The CDR3 DNA reads TGTGCCAGCAGCGCCGGGAGAAACAATGAGCAGTTCTTC. Protein: CASSAGRNNEQFF.

The chain joins TRBV5-1 to TRBJ1-3, with D possibly being TRBD1 (6 bases). Trimming cost V 0 bases and J 2 bases, with 9 bases left between them. Germline CDR1 SGHRS, CDR2 YFSETQ. The CDR3 has 15 residues. This CDR3 is CASSLAGATGNTIYF. The CDR3 DNA reads as TGCGCCAGCAGCTTGGCGGGGGCAACTGGAAACACCATATATTTT.

The chain combines TRBV4-3 with TRBJ2-2; TRBD2 matches at 8 bases. CDR3 size: 16 residues. Germline loops: CDR1 LGHNA, CDR2 YSLEER. Germline trimming cut 3 bases from V and 4 bases from J; bases unmatched to any gene: 7. CDR3: CASSHGSGASTGELFF. In DNA, the CDR3 is TGCGCCAGCAGCCATGGTAGCGGGGCGAGCACCGGGGAGCTGTTTTTT.

This clonotype was found a few times. This chain connects TRBV5-1 to TRBJ2-2; perhaps TRBD2 as D (6 bases). Trimming shortened V by 0 bases and J by 3 bases, and 15 bases separated the two germline ends. CDR3 length: 17 residues. The germline V gene has CDR1 SGHRS and CDR2 YFSETQ. The DNA for the CDR3 is TGCGCCAGCAGCTTGGAGGCCGGGAGAAAGTACACCGGGGAGCTGTTTTTT. It specifies CASSLEAGRKYTGELFF.

This clonotype was observed a few times. The chain couples TRBV20-1 to TRBJ1-2; no clear D. Germline lookup yields CDR1 DFQATT and CDR2 SNEGSKA (reference sequence). CDR3 length: 10 amino acids. Trimming cost V 2 bases and J 6 bases, with 4 bases left between them. CDR3 sequence reads: CSARPDGYTF. The CDR3 nucleotides are TGCAGTGCTAGACCAGATGGCTACACCTTC.

The genes are TRBV5-5 and TRBJ2-2; no definite D call. This CDR3 has 14 residues. Trimming removed 10 bases from V and 0 bases from J, with 13 bases in between. Germline V lookup: CDR1 SGHKS, CDR2 YYEKEE (reference sequence). The DNA of the CDR3 is TGTGCCGGGCAAGGGAATACGAACACCGGGGAGCTGTTTTTT. Translated, it gives CAGQGNTNTGELFF.